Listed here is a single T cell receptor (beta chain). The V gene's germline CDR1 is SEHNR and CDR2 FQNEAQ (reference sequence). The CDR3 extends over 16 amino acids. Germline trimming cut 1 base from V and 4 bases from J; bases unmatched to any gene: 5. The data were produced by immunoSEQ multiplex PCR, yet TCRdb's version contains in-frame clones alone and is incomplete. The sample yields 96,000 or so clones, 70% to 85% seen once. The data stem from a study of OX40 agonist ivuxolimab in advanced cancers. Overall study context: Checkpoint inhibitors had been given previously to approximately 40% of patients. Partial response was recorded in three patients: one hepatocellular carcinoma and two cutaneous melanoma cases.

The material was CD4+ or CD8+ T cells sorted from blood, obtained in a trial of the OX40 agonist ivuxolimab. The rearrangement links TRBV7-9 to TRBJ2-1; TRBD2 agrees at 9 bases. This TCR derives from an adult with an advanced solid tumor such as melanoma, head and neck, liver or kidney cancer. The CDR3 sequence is CASSLEGAGGYNEQFF. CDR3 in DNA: TGTGCCAGCAGCTTAGAAGGCGCGGGGGGGTACAATGAGCAGTTCTTC.